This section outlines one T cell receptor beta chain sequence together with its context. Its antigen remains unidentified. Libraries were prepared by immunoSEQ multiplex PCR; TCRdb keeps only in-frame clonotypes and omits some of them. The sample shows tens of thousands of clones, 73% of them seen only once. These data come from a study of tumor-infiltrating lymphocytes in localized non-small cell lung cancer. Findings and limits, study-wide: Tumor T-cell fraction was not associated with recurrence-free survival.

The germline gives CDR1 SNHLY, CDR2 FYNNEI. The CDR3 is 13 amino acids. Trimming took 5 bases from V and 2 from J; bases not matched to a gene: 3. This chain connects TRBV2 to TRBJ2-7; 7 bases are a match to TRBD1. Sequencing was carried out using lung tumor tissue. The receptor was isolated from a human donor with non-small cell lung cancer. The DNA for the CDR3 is TGTGCCAGCAGTAGGGACAGTACCTACGAGCAGTACTTC. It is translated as CASSRDSTYEQYF.